These 14 T cell receptor beta chains share one sample of origin, sequenced in a study of blood T cell repertoires in COVID-19. Assay: immunoSEQ multiplex PCR; the TCRdb copy retains only in-frame clones and omits some. The sample includes approximately 92,000 clones, just over 85% seen only once; the top ten take 10% to 15%. Source material: peripheral blood. These receptors came from an older woman in a cohort sampled during active or convalescent COVID-19.

The chain employs TRBV9 and TRBJ2-7; D not certain. Per the germline V gene, CDR1 is SGDLS and CDR2 is YYNGEE. The CDR3 extends over 14 amino acids. V lost 0 bases and J 6 bases, leaving 13 bases between the germline ends. The CDR3 region has the DNA TGTGCCAGCAGCGTAGAACAGAAGCTCGGCGAGCAGTACTTC. As protein: CASSVEQKLGEQYF.

The J gene is TRBJ2-7, the V gene TRBV9; 11 nucleotides line up with TRBD2. The junction had 9 bases not matched to a gene; V was cut back by 0 bases and J by 4 bases. The CDR3 consists of 17 residues. Germline lookup yields CDR1 SGDLS and CDR2 YYNGEE. The CDR3 DNA reads as TGTGCCAGCAGCGTAGGTCCCACTAGCGGGAGAAGTTACGAGCAGTACTTC. It codes for CASSVGPTSGRSYEQYF.

The chain carries TRBV18 and TRBJ2-7, with 8 nucleotides matching TRBD1. Germline lookup yields CDR1 KGHSH and CDR2 LQKENI. The CDR3 spans 15 residues. Unmatched junction bases numbered 8, after V lost 4 bases and J lost 3 bases. The CDR3 loop is CASSRTGTGVYEQYF. Written as DNA, the CDR3 is TGTGCCAGCTCACGCACCGGGACAGGAGTCTACGAGCAGTACTTC.

V gene TRBV28 combines with J gene TRBJ2-7; 12 bases agree with TRBD2. The CDR3 is 14 residues long. J gave up 5 bases and V 6 bases, and 5 bases lay outside the gene matches. CDR1 is MDHEN and CDR2 is SYDVKM in the germline V gene. The CDR3 reads CASRRLAGVNEQYF. The CDR3 region has the DNA TGTGCCAGCAGACGACTAGCGGGAGTTAACGAGCAGTACTTC.

The chain has TRBV6-5 and TRBJ2-1; 12 nucleotides match TRBD2. This CDR3 has 14 amino acids. With 6 bases clipped from V and 6 bases from J, the junction kept 3 bases outside the gene matches. Germline V gene sequence: CDR1 MNHEY, CDR2 SVGAGI. The CDR3 sequence is CASRGLAGLNEQFF. The CDR3 nucleotides read TGTGCCAGCAGGGGACTAGCGGGTCTCAATGAGCAGTTCTTC.

The sample holds one count of this clone. The chain is built from TRBV7-9 and TRBJ2-7; D not resolved. CDR1 SEHNR and CDR2 FQNEAQ come from the germline V gene (reference sequence). This CDR3 contains 15 residues. V was trimmed by 5 bases and J by 0 bases, leaving 14 bases between them. The CDR3 sequence is CASSKRDTYSYEQYF. CDR3 in DNA: TGTGCCAGCAGCAAACGAGACACCTACTCCTACGAGCAGTACTTC.

This sequence joins TRBV10-2 and TRBJ1-1; D uncertain. V shed 5 bases and J shed 4 bases, with 5 bases lying between them. Germline loops: CDR1 WSHSY, CDR2 SAAADI. This CDR3 has 11 residues. This chain's CDR3 is CASSHSTEAFF. The CDR3 DNA follows: TGCGCCAGCAGTCACTCCACTGAAGCTTTCTTT.

This sequence joins TRBV19 and TRBJ1-2; 8 nucleotides agree with TRBD1. This CDR3 has 14 residues. V gave up 4 bases and J gave up 4 bases; unmatched junction bases: 5. Germline-derived CDR1 and CDR2 are LNHDA and SQIVND (reference sequence). The CDR3 spells CASSNPRGRYGYTF. DNA for the CDR3: TGTGCCAGTAGTAATCCCAGGGGGCGCTATGGCTACACCTTC.

The chain is built from TRBV7-9 and TRBJ1-1, with TRBD1 as a possible D gene (5 bases). Trimming left V 3 bases short and J 5 bases short, with 7 bases between. Germline V gene sequence: CDR1 SEHNR, CDR2 FQNEAQ (reference sequence). CDR3 size: 12 residues. DNA of the CDR3: TGTGCCAGCAGCTTTCCAGGGACTGAAGCTTTCTTT. Translated, it gives CASSFPGTEAFF.

The V call is TRBV10-1, the J call TRBJ2-7; 7 positions match TRBD1. CDR1 is WNHNN and CDR2 is SYGVQD in the germline V gene (reference sequence). The CDR3 is 15 amino acids. V shed 0 bases and J 5 bases; nucleotides not matched to a gene: 7. In nucleotides, the CDR3 is TGCGCCAGCAGTGAGTCCCACAGGGGAAGGAACGAGCAGTACTTC. It yields the protein CASSESHRGRNEQYF.

V usage is TRBV28 and J usage is TRBJ2-7; 9 bases map to TRBD1. The CDR3 length is 14 residues. Germline V lookup: CDR1 MDHEN, CDR2 SYDVKM. The V segment lost 11 bases and the J segment 3 bases; nucleotides outside the gene matches: 11. For the CDR3, the DNA is TGTGCCGTTCACGGACAGGGGCGTATCTACGAGCAGTACTTC. It is translated as CAVHGQGRIYEQYF.

This chain joins TRBV3-1 (or the pseudogene TRBV3-2) and TRBJ1-5, with D hard to call. Germline V gene sequence: CDR1 LGHDT, CDR2 YNNKEL (reference sequence). V lost 8 bases to trimming and J lost 3 bases, with 11 bases between them. The CDR3 loop spans 13 amino acids. The CDR3 DNA sequence: TGTGCCAGCGGCCGGGCCTCCAATCAGCCCCAGCATTTT. It is translated as CASGRASNQPQHF.

This clone was observed a handful of times. This rearrangement joins TRBV6-6 to TRBJ1-1; a possible D gene is TRBD1 (6 bases). The CDR3 sequence is 14 residues long. Trimming cost V 10 bases and J 6 bases, with 21 bases left between them. Germline values: CDR1 MNHNY, CDR2 SVGAGI (reference sequence). This chain's CDR3 is CATRGEGRGAEAFF. The CDR3 coding sequence is TGTGCCACCCGCGGTGAAGGCAGGGGTGCTGAAGCTTTCTTT.

The chain couples TRBV5-1 to TRBJ2-5; possible D gene TRBD1, 6 bases. There are 14 residues in the CDR3. The germline V gene encodes CDR1 SGHRS and CDR2 YFSETQ. Trimming removed 3 bases at V and 2 bases at J, with 11 bases between. In DNA, the CDR3 is TGCGCCAGCAGCTGGCAGGGGCCTCAAGAGACCCAGTACTTC. Its translation is CASSWQGPQETQYF.